This TCR beta chain originates from a study of patients and donors after allogeneic stem cell transplantation. This clonotype was seen more than once but under ten times. The V gene end was trimmed by 3 bases and the J gene end by 0 bases; junction bases not matched to a gene: 1. The germline V gene encodes CDR1 SGHRS and CDR2 YFSETQ. The CDR3 consists of 14 residues. From the RT-PCR reads, TCRdb called clonotypes with MiXCR, one entry per CDR3 protein. The sample has about 230,000 distinct CDR3 sequences, 11% to 15% seen once. The sample was blood, either unsorted or a sorted T cell fraction (not recorded which). This chain connects TRBV5-1 to TRBJ2-7, with 9 bases identical to TRBD1. This receptor was obtained from a human donor who was either an allogeneic HSCT recipient or a stem cell or donor lymphocyte infusion donor (not recorded which). It is not recorded whose cells these are; they may come from a transplant donor. The CDR3 loop reads CASSSTGGSYEQYF. Here the CDR3 DNA reads TGCGCCAGCAGCTCGACAGGGGGCTCCTACGAGCAGTACTTC.